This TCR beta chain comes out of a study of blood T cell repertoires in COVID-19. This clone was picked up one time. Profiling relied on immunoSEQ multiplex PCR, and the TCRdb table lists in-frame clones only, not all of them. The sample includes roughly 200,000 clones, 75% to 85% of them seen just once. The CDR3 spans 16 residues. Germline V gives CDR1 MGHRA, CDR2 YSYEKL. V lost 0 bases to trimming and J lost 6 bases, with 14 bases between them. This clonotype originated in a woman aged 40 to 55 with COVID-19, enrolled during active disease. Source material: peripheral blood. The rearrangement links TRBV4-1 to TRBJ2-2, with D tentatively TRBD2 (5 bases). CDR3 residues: CASSQEAAPRAGELFF. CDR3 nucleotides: TGCGCCAGCAGCCAAGAGGCCGCCCCGAGGGCCGGGGAGCTGTTTTTT.